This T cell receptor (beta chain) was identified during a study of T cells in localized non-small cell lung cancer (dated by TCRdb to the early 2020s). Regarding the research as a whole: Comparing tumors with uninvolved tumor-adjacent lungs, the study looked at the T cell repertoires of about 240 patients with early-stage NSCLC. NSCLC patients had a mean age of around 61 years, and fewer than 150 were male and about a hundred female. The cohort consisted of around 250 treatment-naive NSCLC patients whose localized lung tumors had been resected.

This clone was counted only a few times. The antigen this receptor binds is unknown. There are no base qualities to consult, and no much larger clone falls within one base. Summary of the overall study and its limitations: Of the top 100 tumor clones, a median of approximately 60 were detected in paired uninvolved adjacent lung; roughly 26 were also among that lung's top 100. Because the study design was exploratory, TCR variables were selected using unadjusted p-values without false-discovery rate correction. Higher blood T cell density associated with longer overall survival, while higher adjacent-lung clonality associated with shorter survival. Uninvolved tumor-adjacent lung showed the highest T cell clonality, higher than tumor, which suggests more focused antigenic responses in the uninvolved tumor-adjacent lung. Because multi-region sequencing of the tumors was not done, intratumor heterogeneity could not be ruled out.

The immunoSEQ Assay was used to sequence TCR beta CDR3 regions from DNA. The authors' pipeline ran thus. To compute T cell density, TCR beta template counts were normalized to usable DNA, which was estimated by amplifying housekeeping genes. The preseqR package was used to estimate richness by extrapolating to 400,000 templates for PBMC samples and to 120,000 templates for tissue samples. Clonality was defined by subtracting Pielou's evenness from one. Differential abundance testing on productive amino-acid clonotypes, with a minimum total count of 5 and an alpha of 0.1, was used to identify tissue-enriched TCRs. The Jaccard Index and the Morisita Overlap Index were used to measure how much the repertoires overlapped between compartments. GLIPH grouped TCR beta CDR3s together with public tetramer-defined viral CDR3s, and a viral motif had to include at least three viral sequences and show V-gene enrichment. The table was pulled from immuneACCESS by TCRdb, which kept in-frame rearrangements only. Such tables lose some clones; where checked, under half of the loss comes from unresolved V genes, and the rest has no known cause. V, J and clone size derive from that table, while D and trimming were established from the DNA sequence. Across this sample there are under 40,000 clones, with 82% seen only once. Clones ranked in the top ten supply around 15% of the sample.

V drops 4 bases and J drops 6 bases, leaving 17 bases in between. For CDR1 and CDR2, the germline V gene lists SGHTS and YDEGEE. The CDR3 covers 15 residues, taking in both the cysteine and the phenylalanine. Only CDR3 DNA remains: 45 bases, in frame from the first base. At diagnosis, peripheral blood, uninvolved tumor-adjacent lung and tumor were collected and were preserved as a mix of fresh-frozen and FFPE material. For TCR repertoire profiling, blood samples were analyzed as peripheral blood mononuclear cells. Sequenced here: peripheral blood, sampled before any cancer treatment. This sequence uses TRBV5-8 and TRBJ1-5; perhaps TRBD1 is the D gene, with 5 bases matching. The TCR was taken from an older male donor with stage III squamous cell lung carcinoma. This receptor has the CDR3 CASSRVGIGGQPQHF. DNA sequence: TGTGCCAGCAGCCGGGTGGGGATTGGGGGTCAGCCCCAGCATTTT.